Each of the 9 T cell receptor beta chains below was sequenced from the same sample in a study of early T cells in non-severe SARS-CoV-2 infection. Each CDR3 protein is one row after TCRdb ran MiXCR on the 5' RACE reads. The sample holds fewer than 80,000 distinct CDR3 sequences, around 12% seen once. Sequencing was performed on whole blood, taken at baseline. These receptors were taken from an adult who was a healthcare worker with PCR-confirmed SARS-CoV-2 infection or an uninfected control (not recorded which). The donor label of this sample is uncertain.

This clonotype turned up a few times. The gene calls are TRBV10-3 and TRBJ1-6; D is unresolved. The CDR3 is 13 residues long. The germline V and J ends were trimmed by 3 bases and 9 bases, with 9 bases remaining between them. Germline CDR1 reads ENHRY; CDR2 reads SYGVKD. The CDR3 DNA sequence: TGTGCCATCAGTGAAACCTCCACTTCACCCCTCCACTTT. It specifies CAISETSTSPLHF.

The rearrangement joins TRBV2 to TRBJ1-4; perhaps TRBD1 as D (6 bases). Trimming cost V 2 bases and J 0 bases, with 16 bases left between them. From germline, CDR1 is SNHLY and CDR2 FYNNEI. The CDR3 covers 18 residues. CDR3: CASSERQATKATNEKLFF. In DNA form, the CDR3 reads TGTGCCAGCAGTGAACGACAGGCGACGAAAGCAACTAATGAAAAACTGTTTTTT.

This clonotype turned up a few times. The chain couples TRBV5-1 to TRBJ2-5; D ambiguous. The CDR3 runs to 16 residues. Trimming took off 0 bases at V and 3 bases at J, with 15 bases between the two ends. Germline CDR1 SGHRS, CDR2 YFSETQ. CDR3 sequence: CASSLAGRGREETQYF. CDR3 coding DNA: TGCGCCAGCAGCTTGGCCGGGCGAGGTCGGGAAGAGACCCAGTACTTC.

This clonotype has at least ten counts. The rearrangement links TRBV7-2 to TRBJ2-7; D is undetermined. The CDR3 is made up of 13 amino acids. In germline, CDR1 is SGHTA, CDR2 FQGNSA. V was cut by 5 bases and J by 3 bases, with 11 bases left in between. CDR3 in DNA: TGTGCCAGCAGCCTAAGGACGGACTACGAGCAGTACGTC. It is translated as CASSLRTDYEQYV.

This clonotype was seen ten or more times. The chain has TRBV25-1 and TRBJ2-3, with a possible D match to TRBD2 (6 bases). The CDR3 consists of 14 residues. Germline V gives CDR1 MGHDK, CDR2 SYGVNS. V lost 8 bases and J lost 3, with 15 bases in between. For the CDR3, the DNA is TGTGCCAGCGGGTTATCCGGGGGAACAGATACGCAGTATTTT. Amino acids: CASGLSGGTDTQYF.

This clonotype was recorded a few times. The chain joins TRBV12-5 to TRBJ1-5; TRBD1 aligns across 10 bases. J lost 2 bases, V lost 4 bases, and 2 bases had no gene match. Germline V gene sequence: CDR1 LGHNT, CDR2 FRNRAP. The CDR3 contains 15 residues. CDR3 in amino acids: CASGSGQGGNQPQHF. The CDR3 DNA is TGTGCTAGTGGTTCCGGACAGGGGGGCAATCAGCCCCAGCATTTT.

J is TRBJ2-5 and V is TRBV11-2; either TRBD1 or TRBD2 may fit D (6 bases each). V lost 5 bases to trimming and J lost 1 base, with 17 bases between them. The CDR3 consists of 16 residues. Per the germline V gene, CDR1 is SGHAT and CDR2 is FQNNGV. CDR3 sequence: CASSPGAGITQETQYF. The CDR3 region has the DNA TGTGCCAGCAGCCCGGGGGCAGGGATTACCCAAGAGACCCAGTACTTC.

This clonotype came up a few times. The chain's CDR3 is CASSLGAYNSPLHF. CDR3 DNA sequence: TGTGCCAGCAGTTTGGGGGCCTATAATTCACCCCTCCACTTT. The J gene is TRBJ1-6, the V gene TRBV27, with a possible D match to TRBD1 (5 bases). Trimming stripped 3 bases from V and 2 bases from J, with 5 bases between. Per the germline V gene, CDR1 is MNHEY and CDR2 is SMNVEV (reference sequence). The CDR3 loop spans 14 amino acids.

This clonotype was seen only a few times. The chain joins TRBV12-3 or TRBV12-4 to TRBJ2-1; tentatively, D is TRBD1 or TRBD2 (5 bases each). V was clipped by 8 bases and J by 10 bases, with 24 bases between them. The CDR3 is made up of 15 amino acids. CDR3 amino acids: CASRVGRRRVAEQFF. CDR3 bases: TGTGCCAGCCGAGTGGGACGGCGAAGGGTGGCGGAGCAGTTCTTC.